This TCR beta chain was sequenced in a study of blood T cell repertoires in COVID-19. Cohorts were determined from participant-reported clinical history. Germline lookup yields CDR1 MDHEN and CDR2 SYDVKM. Trimming took 7 bases from V and 0 from J; bases not matched to a gene: 14. The CDR3 has 17 residues. In the original processing: Reference gene primers were amplified, and this amplification served to estimate nucleated cell counts. TCRdb's table, derived via immunoSEQ multiplex PCR, lists solely in-frame clones and lacks some. From that table come the V and J calls and clone size; the DNA was used to work out D and trimming. The sample records about 330,000 clones, roughly nine tenths being singletons.

The sequencing sample was made of PBMCs or T cells enriched from blood (not recorded which). The receptor was derived from a woman younger than 45 who had recovered from COVID-19. The rearrangement uses TRBV28 and TRBJ1-1, with 7 positions matching TRBD1. CDR3 DNA sequence: TGTGCCAGCAAAACCGGGACAGCCTATAGAGTGAACACTGAAGCTTTCTTT. Its translation is CASKTGTAYRVNTEAFF.